This note documents a single TCR beta chain sequence. These data originate in a study of OX40 agonist ivuxolimab in advanced cancers. Background on the study: Every 2 weeks, patients got intravenous ivuxolimab at one of six dose levels (0.01-10 mg/kg).

Method: immunoSEQ multiplex PCR; TCRdb's copy keeps in-frame clones and lacks some. The sample lists fewer than 55,000 clones, approximately 80% occurring once. In germline, CDR1 is SGHAT, CDR2 FQNNGV. The length of the CDR3 is 14 residues. Trimming shortened V by 3 bases and J by 3 bases, and 11 bases separated the two germline ends. The TCR originated in an adult with an advanced solid tumor such as melanoma, head and neck, liver or kidney cancer. The chain links TRBV11-2 to TRBJ1-1, with unresolved D. The sequences come from CD4+ or CD8+ T cells sorted from blood, collected in a trial of the OX40 agonist ivuxolimab. The CDR3 bases are TGTGCCAGCAGCTTTATTCGATGGGACACTGAAGCTTTCTTT. Its protein product is CASSFIRWDTEAFF.